The clone carrying this TCR beta chain has only a few counts. As yet, its antigen is unknown. This CDR3 has 16 residues. The junction had 7 bases not matched to a gene; V was cut back by 4 bases and J by 4 bases. Germline CDR1 SGDLS, CDR2 YYNGEE. This sample is part of a study of cytomegalovirus exposure and HLA in healthy donors. Whole-study findings and limits: Analyses of presence/absence relied on an assumption of roughly uniform sequencing depth across donors. TCR beta chains associated with HLA were, in a later analysis, more clonally expanded than equally common others. A previous analysis found most TCR beta V segments productive roughly 90% or roughly 30% of the time. Later, TCR association rates were found to vary by HLA locus, highest for DRB1 and lowest for HLA-C.

The study ran its PCR with 60 Vbeta and 13 Jbeta primers. Sequencing used immunoSEQ multiplex PCR; TCRdb keeps in-frame clones, though not all of them. The sample consists of about 200,000 clones, roughly 80% of them appearing once. The sequence was collected from a man aged 35-49 years in good health and CMV-seropositive. The gene calls are TRBV9 and TRBJ2-2, with TRBD2 matching 10 bases. The sequenced sample consisted of PBMCs. The CDR3 is CASSILAGVTTGELFF. CDR3 in DNA: TGTGCCAGCAGCATCCTAGCGGGAGTTACCACCGGGGAGCTGTTTTTT.